Shown below are 22 T cell receptor beta chains from a single sample sequenced in a study of cytomegalovirus exposure and HLA in healthy donors (dated by TCRdb to about 2017). The protocol used for the library was the immunoSEQ multiplex PCR assay. For the multiplex PCR, a mixture combining 60 forward primers for TCR Vbeta segments and 13 reverse primers for TCR Jbeta segments was used. The immuneACCESS repertoire file appears here via TCRdb, limited to in-frame rearrangements. These files lack a portion of the clones; in checked studies, under half of the deficit traces to unresolved V genes, and the cause of the others is not known. The sample has around 210,000 clones on record, about 88% of them singletons. Roughly 0.26% of the sample rests with the top ten. The sample consisted of PBMCs. The receptors were sampled from a girl aged 2-15 years in good health and CMV-seronegative.

A note on this clone: Its ends do not fully match the called genes, so a read error is possible. The J gene is TRBJ2-7, the V gene TRBV7-9; a weak D match, TRBD1 (9 bases). The CDR3 loop spans 18 amino acids. CDR1 and CDR2 (germline): SEHNR, FQNEAQ (reference sequence). This chain's CDR3 is CSSSSAGQGLVAGNEQYF. DNA for the CDR3: TGTTCCAGCAGCTCCGCGGGACAGGGTTTGGTAGCGGGAAATGAGCAGTACTTC.

This rearrangement joins TRBV25-1 to TRBJ1-2, with a weak D call TRBD1 (5 bases). Trimming removed 6 bases at V and 0 bases at J, with 17 bases between. Germline V lookup: CDR1 MGHDK, CDR2 SYGVNS. CDR3 length equals 16 residues. CDR3: CASRGRVPSANYGYTF. The CDR3 DNA reads TGTGCCAGCAGAGGCAGGGTCCCCTCGGCTAACTATGGCTACACCTTC.

The V gene is TRBV27, the J gene TRBJ2-1; 8 bases fit TRBD2. V gave up 5 bases and J gave up 1 base; unmatched junction bases: 4. Germline loops: CDR1 MNHEY, CDR2 SMNVEV (reference sequence). The CDR3 spans 15 residues. CDR3 nucleotides: TGTGCCAGCAGTCCGGCGGGAGGATCCTACAATGAGCAGTTCTTC. It translates to CASSPAGGSYNEQFF.

This chain uses TRBV9 with TRBJ2-3; 11 bases line up with TRBD2. The CDR3 is 16 residues long. From germline, CDR1 is SGDLS and CDR2 YYNGEE. V gave up 2 bases and J gave up 2 bases; unmatched junction bases: 4. This CDR3 reads CASSVAGLAVTDTQYF. The CDR3 bases are TGTGCCAGCAGCGTCGCGGGACTAGCGGTCACAGATACGCAGTATTTT.

This clone occurred once. V and J are TRBV5-4 and TRBJ2-1; possibly TRBD2 for D (5 bases). The V end lost 4 bases, the J end lost 10 bases, and 18 bases lay between the germline ends. Germline V gives CDR1 SGHNT, CDR2 YYREEE (reference sequence). This CDR3 region has 14 residues. The CDR3 here is CASSSKQTTIEQFF. CDR3 coding DNA: TGTGCCAGCAGCAGTAAACAGACGACTATAGAGCAGTTCTTC. The full variable domain, completed using reference TRBV5-4 and TRBJ2-1, is ETGVTQSPTHLIKTRGQQVTLRCSSQSGHNTVSWYQQALGQGPQFIFQYYREEENGRGNFPPRFSGLQFPNYSSELNVNALELDDSALYLCASSSKQTTIEQFFGPGTRLTVL.

The rearrangement links TRBV4-2 to TRBJ1-5; 7 nucleotides align to TRBD1. The CDR3 is 21 amino acids. From germline, CDR1 is LGHNA and CDR2 YNFKEQ. V trimming: 0 bases; J trimming: 3 bases; junction bases outside the gene matches: 20. In DNA form, the CDR3 reads TGTGCCAGCAGCCAAGATTGGGGACAGCGGTTTGTTGACGCTTTCAATCAGCCCCAGCATTTT. Its translation: CASSQDWGQRFVDAFNQPQHF.

The gene calls are TRBV2 and TRBJ2-1; a possible D gene is TRBD2 (6 bases). V lost 4 bases, J lost 8 bases, and 12 bases lay in between. The CDR3 runs to 13 residues. From germline, CDR1 is SNHLY and CDR2 FYNNEI. Here the CDR3 reads CASSAGTEDEQFF. The CDR3 coding sequence is TGTGCCAGCAGTGCCGGGACTGAGGATGAGCAGTTCTTC.

This chain connects TRBV6-5 to TRBJ1-1; D is possibly TRBD1 (5 bases). The ends were cut back, 7 bases at V and 3 bases at J, with 12 bases in the middle. The CDR3 sequence is 13 residues long. CDR1 is MNHEY and CDR2 is SVGAGI in the germline V gene. The CDR3 DNA follows: TGTGCCAGCAAAGACAGACCTGACACTGAAGCTTTCTTT. Translated: CASKDRPDTEAFF.

This chain connects TRBV4-2 to TRBJ2-1, with a weak D call TRBD1 (6 bases). V was cut by 1 base and J by 5 bases, with 9 bases left in between. The CDR3 has 14 amino acids. CDR1 is LGHNA, CDR2 YNFKEQ, per germline. The CDR3 sequence: CASSQVGTNNEQFF. In DNA, the CDR3 is TGTGCCAGCAGCCAAGTCGGGACAAACAATGAGCAGTTCTTC.

This chain uses TRBV7-8 with TRBJ2-7; TRBD2 matches at 9 bases. V gave up 7 bases and J gave up 3 bases; unmatched junction bases: 7. This CDR3 has 14 amino acids. Germline CDR1 and CDR2: SGHVS and FQNEAQ. This chain's CDR3 is CASTSTSGVYEQYF. As DNA, the CDR3 is TGTGCCAGCACCTCGACTAGCGGAGTCTACGAGCAGTACTTC.

The V gene is TRBV2, the J gene TRBJ1-1, with TRBD1 identical over 9 bases. Germline CDR1 SNHLY, CDR2 FYNNEI. V lost 6 bases, J lost 5 bases, and 7 bases stayed unmatched. The CDR3 extends over 14 amino acids. CDR3 region: CASRSDRGGTEAFF. As DNA, the CDR3 is TGTGCCAGCAGATCGGACAGGGGTGGGACTGAAGCTTTCTTT.

This chain connects TRBV30 to TRBJ2-5, with 7 bases that match TRBD2. The V gene end was trimmed by 8 bases and the J gene end by 7 bases; junction bases not matched to a gene: 13. The CDR3 totals 13 residues. Germline lookup yields CDR1 GTSNPN and CDR2 SVGIG (reference sequence). The CDR3 DNA reads as TGTGCCGGATTAGCCGGGATAGCGGGGACCCAGTACTTC. Protein product: CAGLAGIAGTQYF.

This clone was seen only a few times. The V and J genes are TRBV7-8 and TRBJ2-3, with TRBD2 matching over 10 bases. Germline values: CDR1 SGHVS, CDR2 FQNEAQ. The CDR3 is 15 residues long. V was clipped by 6 bases and J by 3 bases; unmatched bases: 6. The chain's CDR3 is CASRNLAGETDTQYF. The CDR3 DNA sequence: TGTGCCAGCAGAAACCTAGCGGGAGAGACAGATACGCAGTATTTT.

The chain links TRBV10-1 to TRBJ2-1; no clear D gene. The CDR3 runs to 12 residues. V was trimmed by 3 bases and J by 6 bases, leaving 6 bases between them. The germline V gene encodes CDR1 WNHNN and CDR2 SYGVQD (reference sequence). The CDR3 DNA reads TGCGCCAGCAGTGAAAGACTCAATGAGCAGTTCTTC. It is translated as CASSERLNEQFF.

The chain combines TRBV6-6 with TRBJ1-4; 10 bases align to TRBD1. The CDR3 runs 16 residues. J gave up 8 bases and V 7 bases, and 13 bases lay outside the gene matches. The germline gives CDR1 MNHNY, CDR2 SVGAGI (reference sequence). The CDR3 sequence is CASTYGQGGTPEKLFF. For the CDR3, the DNA is TGTGCCAGCACCTACGGACAGGGGGGAACTCCCGAAAAACTGTTTTTT.

This chain uses TRBV7-9 with TRBJ2-5; TRBD2 agrees at 8 bases. The CDR3 spans 16 residues. Per the germline V gene, CDR1 is SEHNR and CDR2 is FQNEAQ (reference sequence). V lost 0 bases and J lost 1; bases outside the gene matches: 4. The CDR3 DNA follows: TGTGCCAGCAGCTTAGCGAGTAGCGGGGCCCAAGAGACCCAGTACTTC. This gives the protein CASSLASSGAQETQYF.

This rearrangement joins TRBV30 to TRBJ1-4; 7 nucleotides agree with TRBD1. Germline V gene sequence: CDR1 GTSNPN, CDR2 SVGIG (reference sequence). V lost 8 bases to trimming and J lost 8 bases; unmatched junction nucleotides: 11. The CDR3 runs 13 residues. In DNA, the CDR3 is TGTGCCCGGGCGAGTAAGGGGGCAGAAAAACTGTTTTTT. Protein product: CARASKGAEKLFF.

The J gene is TRBJ2-7, the V gene TRBV7-9; TRBD1 aligns across 8 bases. Trimming at V came to 7 bases and at J to 0 bases, leaving 8 bases not matched to a gene. Germline V gene lookup returns CDR1 SEHNR and CDR2 FQNEAQ (reference sequence). The CDR3 is 15 amino acids. The CDR3 region has the DNA TGTGCCAGCACCGGTACGGGACAGGCCTCCTACGAGCAGTACTTC. Protein product: CASTGTGQASYEQYF.

The J gene is TRBJ2-5, the V gene TRBV7-9; TRBD1 is a possible D gene (6 bases). Judging by the DNA end, TRBJ2-7 fits better; the J call may be wrong. Per germline, CDR1 SEHNR and CDR2 FQNEAQ (reference sequence). The CDR3 length is 14 residues. In DNA, the CDR3 is TGTGCCAGCAGCTCTTCGACAGGATACTACGAGCAGTACTTC. Translating it yields CASSSSTGYYEQYF.

This sequence joins TRBV11-2 and TRBJ2-4; TRBD2 matches 12 bases. The germline gives CDR1 SGHAT, CDR2 FQNNGV. This CDR3 region has 19 residues. V gave up 3 bases and J gave up 0 bases; unmatched junction bases: 9. The CDR3 reads CASSFHMGLAGAAKNIQYF. Here the CDR3 DNA reads TGTGCCAGCAGCTTCCATATGGGACTAGCGGGCGCAGCCAAAAACATTCAGTACTTC.

The chain employs TRBV7-9 and TRBJ2-5, with a tentative D call TRBD2 (5 bases). This CDR3 region has 14 residues. Per the germline V gene, CDR1 is SEHNR and CDR2 is FQNEAQ (reference sequence). Trimming took 2 bases from V and 1 from J, leaving 8 bases between them. The CDR3 spells CASSLKRGQETQYF. DNA for the CDR3: TGTGCCAGCAGCTTAAAACGGGGCCAAGAGACCCAGTACTTC.

V usage is TRBV30 and J usage is TRBJ1-3; tentatively, D is TRBD1 (5 bases). The germline CDR1 and CDR2 sequences are GTSNPN and SVGIG (reference sequence). This CDR3 spans 12 amino acids. The V end lost 3 bases, the J end lost 8 bases, and 11 bases lay between the germline ends. The CDR3 coding sequence is TGTGCCTGGAGGCCCCTACAGGACACCATATATTTT. Its translation: CAWRPLQDTIYF.